These T cell receptor beta chains were read from a single sample in a study of blood T cell repertoires in COVID-19. Data came from immunoSEQ multiplex PCR; TCRdb stores just in-frame clones and leaves some out. The repertoire consists of 68,000 or so clones, with around 88% occurring once and the leading ten covering approximately 6.8%. Sequencing used peripheral blood. Receptor source: a woman aged 70-85 years with acute or convalescent COVID-19. CDR3s include the opening cysteine and the closing phenylalanine or tryptophan. D genes are given only for firm matches. Where a row states a size, it is once, few, many or the class of an expanded clone; other rows omit it.

size	D	V	J	DNA	CDR3
NA	NA	TRBV27	TRBJ1-1	TGTGCCAGCATTTCGGCAGGGCGAACTGAAGCTTTCTTT	CASISAGRTEAFF
NA	NA	TRBV19	TRBJ2-2	TGTGCCAGTAGTAGAGGGTACACCGGGGAGCTGTTTTTT	CASSRGYTGELFF
NA	TRBD1	TRBV18	TRBJ1-3	TGTGCCAGCTCCCCTGGGACAGCCTCTGGGGACACCATATATTTT	CASSPGTASGDTIYF
NA	TRBD1	TRBV4-2	TRBJ1-4	TGTGCCAGCAGCCAGCGGGGACAGGGGTCGGTCCGGAATGAAAAACTGTTTTTT	CASSQRGQGSVRNEKLFF
once	NA	TRBV5-5	TRBJ1-5	TGTGCCAGCAGCCGGAGCCCTGATCAGCCCCAGCATTTT	CASSRSPDQPQHF
NA	NA	TRBV6-2/TRBV6-3	TRBJ2-6	TGTGCCAGCAGTTACCCCGGACACGGCCTCTCTGGGGCCAACGTCCTGACTTTC	CASSYPGHGLSGANVLTF
once	NA	TRBV2	TRBJ1-1	TGTGCCAGCAGGGAGGGGCCCACTGAAGCTTTCTTT	CASREGPTEAFF
NA	TRBD2	TRBV5-1	TRBJ2-1	TGCGCCAGCAGCCGGACTAGCGGGGGATACAATGAGCAGTTCTTC	CASSRTSGGYNEQFF
NA	TRBD1	TRBV28	TRBJ2-7	TGTGCCAGCAGTTTTTCGGACAGGGTGAACGAGCAGTACTTC	CASSFSDRVNEQYF
NA	NA	TRBV6-4	TRBJ2-3	TGTGCCAGCAGTGCTAAAGAGGCTAGCACAGATACGCAGTATTTT	CASSAKEASTDTQYF
NA	NA	TRBV4-1	TRBJ1-4	TGCGCCAGCAGCCAAGTGACAGCTAATGAAAAACTGTTTTTT	CASSQVTANEKLFF
NA	NA	TRBV11-3	TRBJ2-3	TGTGCCAGCAGCTCGAGTCCGGGAGCGGATACGCAGTATTTT	CASSSSPGADTQYF
NA	NA	TRBV13	TRBJ2-2	TGTGCCAGCAGCTTCGGTGGGAACACCGGGGAGCTGTTTTTT	CASSFGGNTGELFF
NA	NA	TRBV9	TRBJ2-2	TGTGCCAGCAGCGCGGGACAGCTAGCGGGGAACACCGGGGAGCTGTTTTTT	CASSAGQLAGNTGELFF
NA	TRBD2	TRBV18	TRBJ2-3	TGTGCCAGCTCACCAAGAAGCGGGACTAGCACAGATACGCAGTATTTT	CASSPRSGTSTDTQYF
NA	NA	TRBV3-1/TRBV3-2	TRBJ1-1	TGTGCCAGCAGCCAAGGTGGGGTCGGGGCTGAAGCTTTCTTT	CASSQGGVGAEAFF
NA	TRBD1	TRBV16	TRBJ1-2	TGTGCCAGCAGCCCCAATTTCCGGGACAGGGAGAACTATGGCTACACCTTC	CASSPNFRDRENYGYTF
NA	NA	TRBV7-2	TRBJ2-1	TGTGCCAGCAGGGAGGTGGGGACAATCTCCTACAATGAGCAGTTCTTC	CASREVGTISYNEQFF
many	NA	TRBV7-9	TRBJ1-1	TGTGCCAGCAGCCCGGGTAGGTACACTGAAGCTTTCTTT	CASSPGRYTEAFF
NA	TRBD1	TRBV11-1	TRBJ1-1	TGTGCCAGCAGCAACCGGGACAGGGATCCAGGGGCTTTCTTT	CASSNRDRDPGAFF
NA	NA	TRBV30	TRBJ1-1	TGTGCCTGGATCCTAGCCGGTTTGAACACTGAAGCTTTCTTT	CAWILAGLNTEAFF
NA	TRBD2	TRBV7-3	TRBJ2-6	TGTGCCAGCAGCGCTGGACTAGCGGTTAGCTCTGGGGCCAACGTCCTGACTTTC	CASSAGLAVSSGANVLTF
NA	NA	TRBV7-9	TRBJ1-1	TGTGCCAGCAGCAGGGGCGCTGAAGCTTTCTTT	CASSRGAEAFF
NA	TRBD2	TRBV4-3	TRBJ2-7	TGCGCCAGCAGCCAAGATTGGGCTAGCGGGAGCTACGAGCAGTACTTC	CASSQDWASGSYEQYF
NA	NA	TRBV30	TRBJ1-5	TGTGCCTGGAGCGTCTCTAATCAGCCCCAGCATTTT	CAWSVSNQPQHF
once	NA	TRBV11-1	TRBJ2-7	TGTGCCAGCACACGGGACACAGCCTACGAGCAGTACTTC	CASTRDTAYEQYF
NA	NA	TRBV6-5	TRBJ2-1	TGTGCCAGCAGTTGGGACTCTTACAATGAGCAGTTCTTC	CASSWDSYNEQFF
NA	TRBD2	TRBV4-2	TRBJ2-1	TGTGCCAGCAGCCAAGATAGACTAGCAGGAGATGAGCAGTTCTTC	CASSQDRLAGDEQFF
NA	NA	TRBV30	TRBJ1-4	TGTGCCTGGAGCTCAGGGACAACTAATGAAAAACTGTTTTTT	CAWSSGTTNEKLFF
NA	NA	TRBV5-1	TRBJ1-1	TGCGCCAGCAGCGACAGTCAGAACACTGAAGCTTTCTTT	CASSDSQNTEAFF
NA	NA	TRBV28	TRBJ1-1	TGTGCCAGCAGGAAGCTAAACGGGTACACTGAAGCTTTCTTT	CASRKLNGYTEAFF
once	NA	TRBV21-1	TRBJ1-5	TGTGCCAGCAGCAAAGGGTCGGCAGGGCCCAATCAGCCCCAGCATTTT	CASSKGSAGPNQPQHF
NA	TRBD1	TRBV5-1	TRBJ1-4	TGCGCCAGCAGCTTGGGGACAGGGAATGAAAAACTGTTTTTT	CASSLGTGNEKLFF
few	TRBD1	TRBV18	TRBJ2-7	TGTGCCAGCTCACCACGCGGCAGGGGGAAGTCCTACGAGCAGTACTTC	CASSPRGRGKSYEQYF
once	TRBD1	TRBV10-1	TRBJ1-3	TGCGCCAGCAGTGACCCGAAGGGGGACAGGGCCGGAAACACCATATATTTT	CASSDPKGDRAGNTIYF
NA	NA	TRBV28	TRBJ1-2	TGTGCCAGCAGTTTGGGACAAACCTATGGCTACACCTTC	CASSLGQTYGYTF
NA	NA	TRBV15	TRBJ2-1	TGTGCCACCAGCGCAGCCTCGGGGGACTACAATGAGCAGTTCTTC	CATSAASGDYNEQFF
NA	NA	TRBV19	TRBJ1-1	TGTGCCAGTAGTGTGGAGAGGAACACTGAAGCTTTCTTT	CASSVERNTEAFF
NA	NA	TRBV5-1	TRBJ1-1	TGCGCCAGCTCGAAAAACAGGGCGATGAACACTGAAGCTTTCTTT	CASSKNRAMNTEAFF
NA	NA	TRBV30	TRBJ1-1	TGTGCCTGGGGGGTAACGAACAGGGCGCCGAACACTGAAGCTTTCTTT	CAWGVTNRAPNTEAFF
NA	TRBD1	TRBV5-4	TRBJ1-4	TGTGCCAGCAGCTTCACAGGGGGGCCTAATGAAAAACTGTTTTTT	CASSFTGGPNEKLFF
NA	TRBD1	TRBV20-1	TRBJ1-5	TGCAGTGCTAGTCCCCTCGGACAGGGGGGCAATCAGCCCCAGCATTTT	CSASPLGQGGNQPQHF
NA	TRBD1	TRBV2	TRBJ2-3	TGTGCCAGCAGCCGGGACAGGCTAGATACGCAGTATTTT	CASSRDRLDTQYF
NA	NA	TRBV10-3	TRBJ1-4	TGTGCCATCAGTTCTAACTCTGAAAAACTGTTTTTT	CAISSNSEKLFF
NA	TRBD1	TRBV12-5	TRBJ2-2	TGTGCTAGTGGCATCCCGACAGGGGGCGCAACCGGGGAGCTGTTTTTT	CASGIPTGGATGELFF
NA	TRBD1	TRBV27	TRBJ2-7	TGTGCCAGCAGCCTCCTTGGGCAGGGGGACGAGCAGTACTTC	CASSLLGQGDEQYF
NA	NA	TRBV3-1/TRBV3-2	TRBJ1-1	TGTGCCAGCAGCCAAGGCCAGGGGTCTTCTGAAGCTTTCTTT	CASSQGQGSSEAFF
few	TRBD1	TRBV11-2	TRBJ1-1	TGTGCCAGCAGACCTCGGACAGGAGGGCGCACTGAAGCTTTCTTT	CASRPRTGGRTEAFF
NA	NA	TRBV6-5	TRBJ1-1	TGTGCCAGCAGTTACGGGGCTAGAGCTTTCTTT	CASSYGARAFF
NA	NA	TRBV30	TRBJ1-4	TGTGCCTGGACCCGGACAGCTAAGAGTGAAAAACTGTTTTTT	CAWTRTAKSEKLFF
NA	NA	TRBV7-2	TRBJ2-7	TGTGCCAGCAGCTTAAACGGGATGAACTCCTACGAGCAGTACTTC	CASSLNGMNSYEQYF
NA	TRBD1	TRBV6-1	TRBJ1-1	TGTGCCAGCAGTGAAGAGGGACAGAAGAACACTGAAGCTTTCTTT	CASSEEGQKNTEAFF
NA	NA	TRBV19	TRBJ1-5	TGTGCCAGTAGTATAGTAGGGGTGGGCCAGCCCCAGCATTTT	CASSIVGVGQPQHF
NA	NA	TRBV2	TRBJ1-1	TGTGCCAGCAGTGACAGACTACGCATGAACACTGAAGCTTTCTTT	CASSDRLRMNTEAFF
NA	TRBD2	TRBV29-1	TRBJ2-1	TGCAGCGTTGGAGGGGTACTAGCGGGCCGAAATGAGCAGTTCTTC	CSVGGVLAGRNEQFF